The 2 T cell receptor beta chains given below trace back to one sample, sequenced in a study of cytomegalovirus exposure and HLA in healthy donors. Amplification used 60 Vbeta primers and 13 Jbeta primers. Method: immunoSEQ multiplex PCR; TCRdb's copy keeps in-frame clones and lacks some. The sample contains 180,000 or so clones, approximately 80% of which appear only once. The sequenced sample consisted of PBMCs. These receptors came from a man between 18 and 29 years old in good health and CMV-seronegative.

V usage is TRBV5-5 and J usage is TRBJ1-1, with D possibly matching TRBD1 (5 bases). Deletions cut 4 bases from V and 11 bases from J, with 15 bases between. Germline V gives CDR1 SGHKS, CDR2 YYEKEE (reference sequence). This CDR3 contains 12 residues. CDR3 DNA: TGTGCCAGCAGCCCAGGGCCCGCGCAGGCTTTCTTT. Its translation: CASSPGPAQAFF.

V gene TRBV7-6 combines with J gene TRBJ2-7; 10 nucleotides agree with TRBD1. From germline, CDR1 is SGHVS and CDR2 FNYEAQ. V shed 7 bases, J shed 0 bases, and the junction held 9 bases outside the gene matches. The CDR3 runs 16 residues. The CDR3 DNA reads as TGTGCCAGCACCCGGGGACAGGGGCGCGGCTCCTACGAGCAGTACTTC. Residues: CASTRGQGRGSYEQYF.